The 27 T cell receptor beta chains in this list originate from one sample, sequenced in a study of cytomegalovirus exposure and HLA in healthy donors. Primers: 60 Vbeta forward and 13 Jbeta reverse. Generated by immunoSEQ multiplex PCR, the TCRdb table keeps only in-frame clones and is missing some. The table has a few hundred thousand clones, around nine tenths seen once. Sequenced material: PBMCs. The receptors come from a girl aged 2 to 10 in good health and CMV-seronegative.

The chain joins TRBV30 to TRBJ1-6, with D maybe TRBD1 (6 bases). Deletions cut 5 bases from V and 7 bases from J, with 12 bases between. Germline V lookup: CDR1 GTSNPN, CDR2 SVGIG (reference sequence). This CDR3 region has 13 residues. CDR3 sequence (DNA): TGTGCCTGGGACAGGATTAAAAATTCACCCCTCCACTTT. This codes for CAWDRIKNSPLHF.

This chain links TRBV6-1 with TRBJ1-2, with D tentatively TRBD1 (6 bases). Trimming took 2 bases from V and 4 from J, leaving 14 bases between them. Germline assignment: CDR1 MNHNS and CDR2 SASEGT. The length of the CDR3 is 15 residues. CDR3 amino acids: CASSENKGVAYGYTF. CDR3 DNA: TGTGCCAGCAGTGAAAACAAGGGGGTGGCCTATGGCTACACCTTC.

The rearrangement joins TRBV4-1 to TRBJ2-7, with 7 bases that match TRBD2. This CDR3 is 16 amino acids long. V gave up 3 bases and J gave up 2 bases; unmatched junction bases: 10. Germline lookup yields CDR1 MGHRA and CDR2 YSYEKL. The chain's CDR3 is CASSQTPGLLAYEQYF. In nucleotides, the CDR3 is TGCGCCAGCAGCCAGACACCGGGACTATTAGCCTACGAGCAGTACTTC.

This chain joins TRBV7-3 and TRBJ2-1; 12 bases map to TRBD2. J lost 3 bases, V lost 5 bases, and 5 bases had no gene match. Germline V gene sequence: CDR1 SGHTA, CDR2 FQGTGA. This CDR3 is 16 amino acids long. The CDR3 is CASSPRLAGDYNEQFF. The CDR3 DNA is TGTGCCAGCAGCCCAAGACTAGCGGGGGACTACAATGAGCAGTTCTTC. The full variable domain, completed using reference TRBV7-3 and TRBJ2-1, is GAGVSQTPSNKVTEKGKYVELRCDPISGHTALYWYRQSLGQGPEFLIYFQGTGAADDSGLPNDRFFAVRPEGSVSTLKIQRTERGDSAVYLCASSPRLAGDYNEQFFGPGTRLTVL.

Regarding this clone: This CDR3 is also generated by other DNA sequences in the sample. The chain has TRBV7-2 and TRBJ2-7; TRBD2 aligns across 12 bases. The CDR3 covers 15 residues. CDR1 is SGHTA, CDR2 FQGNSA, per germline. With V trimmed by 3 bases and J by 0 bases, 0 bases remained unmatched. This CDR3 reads CASSLTSGSSYEQYF. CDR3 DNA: TGTGCCAGCAGCTTGACTAGCGGGAGCTCCTACGAGCAGTACTTC.

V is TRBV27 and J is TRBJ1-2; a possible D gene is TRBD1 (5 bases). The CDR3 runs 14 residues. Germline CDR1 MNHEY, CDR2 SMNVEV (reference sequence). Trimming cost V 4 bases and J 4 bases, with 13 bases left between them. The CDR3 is CASSYRGGFYGYTF. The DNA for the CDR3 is TGTGCCAGCAGTTATCGGGGGGGATTCTATGGCTACACCTTC.

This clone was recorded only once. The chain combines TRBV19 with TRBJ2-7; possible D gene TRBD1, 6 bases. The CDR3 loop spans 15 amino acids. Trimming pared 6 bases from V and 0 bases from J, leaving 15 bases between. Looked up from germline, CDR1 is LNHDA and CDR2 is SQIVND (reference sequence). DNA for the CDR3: TGTGCCAGTAGCCGTACGGGGACAAGCTCCTACGAGCAGTACTTC. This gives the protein CASSRTGTSSYEQYF.

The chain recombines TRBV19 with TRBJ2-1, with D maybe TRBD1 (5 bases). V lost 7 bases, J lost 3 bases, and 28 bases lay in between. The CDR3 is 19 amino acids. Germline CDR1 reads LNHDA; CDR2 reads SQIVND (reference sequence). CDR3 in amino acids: CASTPTLSPRRRGYNEQFF. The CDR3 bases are TGTGCCAGTACCCCGACGCTTTCCCCCCGGAGAAGGGGCTACAATGAGCAGTTCTTC.

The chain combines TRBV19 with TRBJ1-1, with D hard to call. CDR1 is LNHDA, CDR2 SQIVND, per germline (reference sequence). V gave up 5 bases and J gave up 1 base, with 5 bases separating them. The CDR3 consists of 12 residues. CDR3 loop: CASSRGNTEAFF. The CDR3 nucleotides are TGTGCCAGTAGTCGCGGGAACACTGAAGCTTTCTTT.

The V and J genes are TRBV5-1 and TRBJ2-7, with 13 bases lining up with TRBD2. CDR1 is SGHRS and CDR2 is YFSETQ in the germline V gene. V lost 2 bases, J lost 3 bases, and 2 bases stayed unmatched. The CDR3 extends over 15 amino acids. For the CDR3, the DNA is TGCGCCAGCAGCTTTGGGACTAGCGGGATCTACGAGCAGTACTTC. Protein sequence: CASSFGTSGIYEQYF.

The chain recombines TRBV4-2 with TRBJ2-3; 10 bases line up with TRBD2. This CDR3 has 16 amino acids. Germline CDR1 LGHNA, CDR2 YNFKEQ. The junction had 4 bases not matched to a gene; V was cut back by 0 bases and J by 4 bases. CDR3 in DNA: TGTGCCAGCAGCCAAGATGGGCTAGCGGGGGCAGATACGCAGTATTTT. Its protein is CASSQDGLAGADTQYF.

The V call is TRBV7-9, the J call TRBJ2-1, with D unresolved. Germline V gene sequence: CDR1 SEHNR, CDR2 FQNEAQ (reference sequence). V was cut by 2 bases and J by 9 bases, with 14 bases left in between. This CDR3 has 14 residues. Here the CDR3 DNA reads TGTGCCAGCAGCTTATTGGGCCCAGTGGGTGAGCAGTTCTTC. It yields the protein CASSLLGPVGEQFF.

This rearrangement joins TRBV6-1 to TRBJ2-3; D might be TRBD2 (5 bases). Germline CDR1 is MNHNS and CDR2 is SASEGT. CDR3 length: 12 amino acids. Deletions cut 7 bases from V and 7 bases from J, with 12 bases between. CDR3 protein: CASKDSLYTQYF. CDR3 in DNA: TGTGCCAGCAAGGACTCTCTTTATACGCAGTATTTT.

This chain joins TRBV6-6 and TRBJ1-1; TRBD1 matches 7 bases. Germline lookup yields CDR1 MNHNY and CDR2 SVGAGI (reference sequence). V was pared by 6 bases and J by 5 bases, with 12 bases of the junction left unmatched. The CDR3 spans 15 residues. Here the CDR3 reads CASRDSEQGFTEAFF. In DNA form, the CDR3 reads TGTGCCAGCAGGGACAGCGAACAGGGGTTTACTGAAGCTTTCTTT.

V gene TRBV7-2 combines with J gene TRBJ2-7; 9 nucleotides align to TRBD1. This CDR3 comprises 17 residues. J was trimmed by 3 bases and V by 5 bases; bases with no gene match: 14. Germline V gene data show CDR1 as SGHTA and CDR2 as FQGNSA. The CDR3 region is CASSTPRRTGESYEQYF. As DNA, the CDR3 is TGTGCCAGCAGCACCCCCCGTCGGACAGGGGAAAGCTACGAGCAGTACTTC.

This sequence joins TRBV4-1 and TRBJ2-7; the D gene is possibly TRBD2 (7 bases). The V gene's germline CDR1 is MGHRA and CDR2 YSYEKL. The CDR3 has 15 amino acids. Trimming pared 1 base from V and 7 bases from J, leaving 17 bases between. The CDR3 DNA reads TGCGCCAGCAGCCAAGGTCCTCGAGGGGGGGGAGAGCAGTACTTC. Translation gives CASSQGPRGGGEQYF.

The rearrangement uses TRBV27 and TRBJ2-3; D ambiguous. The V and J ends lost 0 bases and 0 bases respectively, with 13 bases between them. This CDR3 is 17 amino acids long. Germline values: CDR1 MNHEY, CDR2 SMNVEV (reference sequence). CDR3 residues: CASSLSSSPPSTDTQYF. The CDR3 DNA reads TGTGCCAGCAGTTTATCGAGTAGTCCCCCCAGCACAGATACGCAGTATTTT.

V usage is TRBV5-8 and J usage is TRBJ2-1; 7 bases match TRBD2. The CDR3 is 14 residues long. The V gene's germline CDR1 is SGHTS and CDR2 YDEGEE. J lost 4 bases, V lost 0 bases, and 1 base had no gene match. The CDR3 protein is CASSLAREYNEQFF. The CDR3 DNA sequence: TGTGCCAGCAGCTTGGCGCGGGAGTACAATGAGCAGTTCTTC. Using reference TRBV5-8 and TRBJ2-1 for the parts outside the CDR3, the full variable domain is EAGVTQSPTHLIKTRGQQATLRCSPISGHTSVYWYQQALGLGLQFLLWYDEGEERNRGNFPPRFSGRQFPNYSSELNVNALELEDSALYLCASSLAREYNEQFFGPGTRLTVL.

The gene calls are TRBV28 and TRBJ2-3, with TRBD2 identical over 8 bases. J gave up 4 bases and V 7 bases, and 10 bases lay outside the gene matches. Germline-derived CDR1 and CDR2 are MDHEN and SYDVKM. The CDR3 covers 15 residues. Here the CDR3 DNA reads TGTGCCAGCACCTTCGGGGGGGGGCGGGCAGATACGCAGTATTTT. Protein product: CASTFGGGRADTQYF.

The CDR3 region is CASARGEGGTEAFF. The CDR3 DNA sequence: TGCGCCAGCGCGCGGGGGGAGGGGGGCACTGAAGCTTTCTTT. The chain is built from TRBV5-1 and TRBJ1-1; D perhaps matches TRBD1 (6 bases). The V end lost 7 bases, the J end lost 4 bases, and 17 bases lay between the germline ends. Germline V gene data show CDR1 as SGHRS and CDR2 as YFSETQ. There are 14 residues in the CDR3.

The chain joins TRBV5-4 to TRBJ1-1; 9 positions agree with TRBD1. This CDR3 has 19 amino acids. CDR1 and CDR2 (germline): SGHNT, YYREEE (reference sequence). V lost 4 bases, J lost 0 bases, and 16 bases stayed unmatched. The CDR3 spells CASSLDLPGTGYMNTEAFF. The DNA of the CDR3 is TGTGCCAGCAGCCTTGACCTACCCGGGACAGGGTACATGAACACTGAAGCTTTCTTT.

The DNA for the CDR3 is TGTGCCAGCAGCCAGGGGGGGGGCTCCTACGAGCAGTACTTC. As protein: CASSQGGGSYEQYF. The rearrangement uses TRBV14 and TRBJ2-7; TRBD2 aligns across 7 bases. V lost 3 bases to trimming and J lost 0 bases; unmatched junction nucleotides: 2. The CDR3 is made up of 14 amino acids. From germline, CDR1 is SGHDN and CDR2 FVKESK.

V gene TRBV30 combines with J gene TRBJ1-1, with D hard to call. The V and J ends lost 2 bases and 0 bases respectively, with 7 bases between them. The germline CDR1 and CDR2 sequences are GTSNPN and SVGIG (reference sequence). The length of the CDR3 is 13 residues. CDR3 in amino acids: CAWSSGMNTEAFF. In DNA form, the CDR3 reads TGTGCCTGGAGTTCAGGAATGAACACTGAAGCTTTCTTT.

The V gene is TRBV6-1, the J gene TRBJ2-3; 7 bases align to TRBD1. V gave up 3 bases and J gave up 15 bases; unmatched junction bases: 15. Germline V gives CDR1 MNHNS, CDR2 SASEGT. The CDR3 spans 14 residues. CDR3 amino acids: CASSEQFRDSVRYF. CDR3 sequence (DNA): TGTGCCAGCAGTGAGCAATTCCGGGACAGCGTAAGATATTTT.

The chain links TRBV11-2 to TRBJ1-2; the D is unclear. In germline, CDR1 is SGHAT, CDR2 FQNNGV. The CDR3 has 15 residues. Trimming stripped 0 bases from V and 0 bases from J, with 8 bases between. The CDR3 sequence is CASSLEGGANYGYTF. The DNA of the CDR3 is TGTGCCAGCAGCTTAGAGGGAGGAGCTAACTATGGCTACACCTTC.

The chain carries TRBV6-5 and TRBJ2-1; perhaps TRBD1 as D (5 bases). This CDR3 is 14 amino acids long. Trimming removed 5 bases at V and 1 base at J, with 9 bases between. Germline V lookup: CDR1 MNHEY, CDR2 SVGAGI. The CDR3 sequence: CASSLKGSYNEQFF. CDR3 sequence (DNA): TGTGCCAGCAGTCTGAAGGGGTCCTACAATGAGCAGTTCTTC.

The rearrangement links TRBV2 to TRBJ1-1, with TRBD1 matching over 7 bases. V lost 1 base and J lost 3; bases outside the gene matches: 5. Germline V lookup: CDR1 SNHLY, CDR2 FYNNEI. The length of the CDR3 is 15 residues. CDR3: CASSEVPQGYTEAFF. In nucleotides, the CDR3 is TGTGCCAGCAGTGAAGTCCCACAGGGGTACACTGAAGCTTTCTTT.